Given below is one T cell receptor (beta chain) in context. The specificity of this receptor is unknown. Base qualities were left out, and no much larger clone turns up one base away. The library was built by means of the immunoSEQ multiplex PCR assay. As stored in TCRdb, this immuneACCESS dataset retains in-frame rearrangements with V and J assigned. A fraction of the clones does not appear; measured against another copy, unresolved V genes explain less than half of the discrepancy, and the remainder lacks a known reason. The sample profile shows 35,000 to 45,000 clones; approximately 93% of them were found once. The ten largest clones add up to approximately 0.38% of the sample. This sample was included in a study of T cell changes during pregnancy in multiple sclerosis (dated by TCRdb to about 2019). About the full investigation: In women with multiple sclerosis, the researchers looked at how the T cell repertoire shifted as pregnancy progressed.

Germline trimming: 6 bases from V, 0 bases from J; junction bases outside gene matches: 11. There are 17 amino acids in the CDR3, from cysteine to phenylalanine inclusive. The entry retains the CDR3 DNA only, 51 bases that are in frame from base 1. In the germline V gene, CDR1 corresponds to SGDLS and CDR2 to YYNGEE. The chain employs TRBV9 and TRBJ2-1, and 8 junction bases match TRBD2. The receptor was isolated from a female donor with multiple sclerosis, enrolled in a pregnancy study. This material consisted of CD4+ T cells from peripheral blood mononuclear cells, taken in the first trimester of pregnancy. For the CDR3, the sequence is CASNSGGPRSSYNEQFF. The DNA reads TGTGCCAGCAACAGCGGGGGCCCGCGCAGCTCCTACAATGAGCAGTTCTTC.